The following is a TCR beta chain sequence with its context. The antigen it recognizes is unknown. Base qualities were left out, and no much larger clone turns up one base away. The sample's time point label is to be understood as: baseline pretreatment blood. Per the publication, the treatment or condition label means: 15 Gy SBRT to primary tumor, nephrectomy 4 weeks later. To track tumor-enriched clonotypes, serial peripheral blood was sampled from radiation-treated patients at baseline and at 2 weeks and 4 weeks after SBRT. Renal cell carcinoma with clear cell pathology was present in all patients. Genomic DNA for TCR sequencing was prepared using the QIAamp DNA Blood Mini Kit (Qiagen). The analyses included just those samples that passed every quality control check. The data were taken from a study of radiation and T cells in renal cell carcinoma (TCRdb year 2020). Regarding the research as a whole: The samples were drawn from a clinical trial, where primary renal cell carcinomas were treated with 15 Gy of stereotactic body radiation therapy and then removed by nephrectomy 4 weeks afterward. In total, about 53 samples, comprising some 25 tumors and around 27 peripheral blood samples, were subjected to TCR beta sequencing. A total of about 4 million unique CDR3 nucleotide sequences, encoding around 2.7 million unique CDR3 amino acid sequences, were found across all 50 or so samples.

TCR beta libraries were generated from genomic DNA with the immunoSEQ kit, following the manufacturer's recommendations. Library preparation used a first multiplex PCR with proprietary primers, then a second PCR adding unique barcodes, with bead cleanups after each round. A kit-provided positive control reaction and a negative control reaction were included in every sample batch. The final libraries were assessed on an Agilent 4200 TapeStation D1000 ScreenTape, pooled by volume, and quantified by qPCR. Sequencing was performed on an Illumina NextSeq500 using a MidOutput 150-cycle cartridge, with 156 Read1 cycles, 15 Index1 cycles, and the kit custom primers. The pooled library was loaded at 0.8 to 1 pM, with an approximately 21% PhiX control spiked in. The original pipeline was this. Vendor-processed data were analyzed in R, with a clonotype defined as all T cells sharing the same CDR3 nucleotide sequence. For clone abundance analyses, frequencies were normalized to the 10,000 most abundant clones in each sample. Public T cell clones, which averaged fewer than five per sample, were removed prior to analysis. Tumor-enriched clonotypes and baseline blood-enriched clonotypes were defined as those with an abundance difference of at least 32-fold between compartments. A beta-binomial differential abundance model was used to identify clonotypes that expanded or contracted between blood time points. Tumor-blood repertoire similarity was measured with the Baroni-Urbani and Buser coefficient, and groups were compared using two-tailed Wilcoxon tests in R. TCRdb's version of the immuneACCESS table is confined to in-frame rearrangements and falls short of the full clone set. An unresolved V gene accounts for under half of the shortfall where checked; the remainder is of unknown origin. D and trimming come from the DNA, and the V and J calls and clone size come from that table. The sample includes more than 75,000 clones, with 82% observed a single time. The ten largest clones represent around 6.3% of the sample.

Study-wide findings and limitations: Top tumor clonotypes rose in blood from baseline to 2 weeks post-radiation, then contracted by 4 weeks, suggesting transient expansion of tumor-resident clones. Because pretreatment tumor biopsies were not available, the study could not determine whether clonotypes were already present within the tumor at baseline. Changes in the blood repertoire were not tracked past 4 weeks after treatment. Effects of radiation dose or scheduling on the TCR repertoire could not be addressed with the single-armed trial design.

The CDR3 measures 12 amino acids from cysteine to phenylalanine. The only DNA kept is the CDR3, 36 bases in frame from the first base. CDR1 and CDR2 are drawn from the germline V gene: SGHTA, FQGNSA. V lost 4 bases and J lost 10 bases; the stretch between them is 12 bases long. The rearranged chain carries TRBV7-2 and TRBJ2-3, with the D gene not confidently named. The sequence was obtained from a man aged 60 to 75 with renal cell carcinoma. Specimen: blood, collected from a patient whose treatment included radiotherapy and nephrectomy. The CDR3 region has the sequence CASSYTNGAQYF. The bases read TGTGCCAGCAGCTATACTAACGGAGCGCAGTATTTT.